The 11 T cell receptor beta chains listed next were all sequenced from one sample in a study of cytomegalovirus exposure and HLA in healthy donors. PCR amplification relied on 60 Vbeta primers (plus 13 Jbeta primers). Profiled with immunoSEQ multiplex PCR; TCRdb holds only in-frame clones, not every one. This sample carries 85,000 to 100,000 clones, about 89% of them seen once, and the ten largest clones take around a tenth. The source material was PBMCs. These TCRs come from a man aged 25-40 years in good health and CMV-seropositive.

The rearrangement joins TRBV28 to TRBJ2-1; TRBD2 agrees at 8 bases. Germline-derived CDR1 and CDR2 are MDHEN and SYDVKM. Trimming at V came to 3 bases and at J to 9 bases, leaving 16 bases not matched to a gene. CDR3 size: 17 residues. The CDR3 loop reads CASSLPPREGRVGEQFF. CDR3 bases: TGTGCCAGCAGTTTGCCACCCCGGGAGGGCCGAGTTGGTGAGCAGTTCTTC. The variable domain in full, completed from reference TRBV28 and TRBJ2-1, reads DVKVTQSSRYLVKRTGEKVFLECVQDMDHENMFWYRQDPGLGLRLIYFSYDVKMKEKGDIPEGYSVSREKKERFSLILESASTNQTSMYLCASSLPPREGRVGEQFFGPGTRLTVL.

This chain joins TRBV6-1 and TRBJ2-7, with a possible D match to TRBD1 (5 bases). V was cut by 2 bases and J by 6 bases, with 14 bases left in between. The CDR3 has 14 residues. Germline values: CDR1 MNHNS, CDR2 SASEGT. Here the CDR3 reads CASSEQGTLSEQYF. The CDR3 DNA reads TGTGCCAGCAGTGAACAGGGTACCCTATCCGAGCAGTACTTC.

A word on this clone: Other nucleotide sequences in the sample specify the same CDR3. This chain uses TRBV28 with TRBJ2-7, with D uncertain. The V gene's germline CDR1 is MDHEN and CDR2 SYDVKM. The CDR3 covers 12 residues. The ends were cut back, 3 bases at V and 7 bases at J, with 10 bases in the middle. The CDR3 here is CASSFPNYEQYF. The CDR3 DNA is TGTGCCAGCAGTTTCCCCAACTATGAGCAGTACTTC.

The chain carries TRBV10-3 and TRBJ2-1, with 8 bases that match TRBD2. Germline CDR1 reads ENHRY; CDR2 reads SYGVKD. J gave up 9 bases and V 5 bases, and 12 bases lay outside the gene matches. The CDR3 consists of 15 residues. The chain's CDR3 is CAISSHSGKDGEQFF. The CDR3 region has the DNA TGTGCCATCAGTTCCCATAGCGGGAAAGACGGTGAGCAGTTCTTC.

V and J are TRBV29-1 and TRBJ2-7; 7 nucleotides agree with TRBD1. J lost 3 bases, V lost 3 bases, and 8 bases had no gene match. Germline CDR1 and CDR2: SQVTM and ANQGSEA. The CDR3 runs to 14 residues. CDR3 DNA sequence: TGCAGCGTTGATTCCGACAGGGACAACTACGAGCAGTACTTC. This translates into CSVDSDRDNYEQYF.

The chain combines TRBV27 with TRBJ2-5; 15 nucleotides match TRBD2. J lost 7 bases, V lost 4 bases, and 19 bases had no gene match. Germline V CDR1 and CDR2: MNHEY, SMNVEV (reference sequence). This CDR3 comprises 20 residues. The chain's CDR3 is CASSSVVGLAGGQVSRTQYF. The CDR3 nucleotides are TGTGCCAGCAGTTCGGTTGTCGGACTAGCGGGAGGGCAGGTCTCCCGGACCCAGTACTTC.

This clone occurred once. The rearrangement links TRBV5-4 to TRBJ1-1; D remains ambiguous. The CDR3 is made up of 15 amino acids. V was shortened by 4 bases and J by 4 bases, with 17 bases between the two germline ends. Germline V CDR1 and CDR2: SGHNT, YYREEE (reference sequence). In nucleotides, the CDR3 is TGTGCCAGCAGCCCAGACGGGTTCATAATCACTGAAGCTTTCTTT. Translated: CASSPDGFIITEAFF.

The rearrangement links TRBV20-1 to TRBJ2-7; D unclear. Germline-derived CDR1 and CDR2 are DFQATT and SNEGSKA (reference sequence). The ends were cut back, 3 bases at V and 9 bases at J, with 9 bases in the middle. This CDR3 contains 10 residues. The CDR3 sequence: CSASLAAQYF. CDR3 in DNA: TGCAGTGCTAGTCTCGCGGCGCAGTACTTC.

The gene calls are TRBV6-5 and TRBJ1-1, with no clear D. This CDR3 has 15 amino acids. V was shortened by 0 bases and J by 3 bases, with 11 bases between the two germline ends. The germline CDR1 and CDR2 sequences are MNHEY and SVGAGI. The CDR3 reads CASSYSSRVDTEAFF. In DNA, the CDR3 is TGTGCCAGCAGTTACTCGTCCCGCGTGGACACTGAAGCTTTCTTT.

This clone was detected a few times. The chain is built from TRBV2 and TRBJ1-4; no clear D gene. This CDR3 comprises 12 residues. V was shortened by 7 bases and J by 5 bases, with 8 bases between the two germline ends. Germline V gives CDR1 SNHLY, CDR2 FYNNEI. This CDR3 is CASKVQNEKLFF. CDR3 bases: TGTGCCAGCAAGGTACAGAATGAAAAACTGTTTTTT. Combining the CDR3 with reference TRBV2 and TRBJ1-4 gives the whole variable domain EPEVTQTPSHQVTQMGQEVILRCVPISNHLYFYWYRQILGQKVEFLVSFYNNEISEKSEIFDDQFSVERPDGSNFTLKIRSTKLEDSAMYFCASKVQNEKLFFGSGTQLSVL.

The V call is TRBV29-1, the J call TRBJ2-7; D might be TRBD1 (6 bases). V dropped 5 bases and J dropped 2 bases, with 10 bases sitting between them. Germline values: CDR1 SQVTM, CDR2 ANQGSEA. CDR3 length: 12 residues. CDR3 nucleotides: TGCAGCGTTAGCAGGGGCCCCTACGAGCAGTACTTC. Translating gives CSVSRGPYEQYF.